This T cell receptor (beta chain) was obtained from a study of blood T cell repertoires in COVID-19. At the level of the study: Samples came from the United States, Italy and Spain, spanning acute and convalescent COVID-19. PBMCs, B-cell-depleted T cells, or T cells provided the cDNA or gDNA that made up the material.

In the study's own analysis: Quantification of nucleated cells was approximated via reference gene primer amplification. TCRdb's table, derived via immunoSEQ multiplex PCR, lists solely in-frame clones and lacks some. V, J and clone size are those of that table, while D and trimming were read from the DNA. The sample holds 65,000 to 85,000 clones, about nine tenths seen once. CDR1 is MNHEY and CDR2 is SVGAGI in the germline V gene. V was trimmed by 2 bases and J by 2 bases, leaving 6 bases between them. CDR3 length: 13 residues. The J gene is TRBJ1-1, the V gene TRBV6-5; D unclear. The sample was peripheral blood. The sequence derives from a woman under 30 with acute or convalescent COVID-19. Here the CDR3 reads CASSYRQNTEAFF. CDR3 nucleotides: TGTGCCAGCAGTTACAGACAAAACACTGAAGCTTTCTTT.